One sample yielded the 19 T cell receptor beta chains listed below, sequenced in a study of blood T cell repertoires in COVID-19. Method: immunoSEQ multiplex PCR; TCRdb's copy keeps in-frame clones and lacks some. The table includes 20,000 to 25,000 clones, around three quarters detected once. Sequenced material: peripheral blood. The origin of the receptors is a man aged 55 to 70 with active COVID-19.

This clone was observed once. The rearrangement joins TRBV30 to TRBJ2-2; maybe TRBD2 (7 bases). This CDR3 spans 16 amino acids. V gave up 3 bases and J gave up 1 base, with 15 bases separating them. Germline CDR1 and CDR2: GTSNPN and SVGIG (reference sequence). The CDR3: CAWRGRGGMNTGELFF. The CDR3, as DNA: TGTGCCTGGAGGGGTCGCGGGGGCATGAACACCGGGGAGCTGTTTTTT. The variable domain in full, completed from reference TRBV30 and TRBJ2-2, reads SQTIHQWPATLVQPVGSPLSLECTVEGTSNPNLYWYRQAAGRGLQLLFYSVGIGQISSEVPQNLSASRPQDRQFILSSKKLLLSDSGFYLCAWRGRGGMNTGELFFGEGSRLTVL.

The DNA of the CDR3 is TGTGCCAGCAGTCCGAGTAGTAGCGGGGTCCTTGGGGGTACGCAGTATTTT. This codes for CASSPSSSGVLGGTQYF. The V and J genes are TRBV27 and TRBJ2-3; TRBD2 matches 8 bases. Germline CDR1 reads MNHEY; CDR2 reads SMNVEV (reference sequence). V lost 5 bases and J lost 8; bases outside the gene matches: 18. CDR3 length equals 17 residues.

The gene calls are TRBV19 and TRBJ1-1; 12 bases agree with TRBD1. With V trimmed by 7 bases and J by 11 bases, 20 bases remained unmatched. From germline, CDR1 is LNHDA and CDR2 SQIVND (reference sequence). The CDR3 has 17 residues. CDR3 sequence: CASMGSTPGTGGAGAFF. The DNA of the CDR3 is TGTGCCAGTATGGGAAGTACTCCCGGGACAGGGGGCGCCGGGGCTTTCTTT. Full variable domain (outside the CDR3, taken from reference TRBV19 and TRBJ1-1): DGGITQSPKYLFRKEGQNVTLSCEQNLNHDAMYWYRQDPGQGLRLIYYSQIVNDFQKGDIAEGYSVSREKKESFPLTVTSAQKNPTAFYLCASMGSTPGTGGAGAFFGQGTRLTVV.

Judged by abundance, this clone is medium-sized (0.01 to 0.1%). V is TRBV7-2 and J is TRBJ1-2; D may be TRBD1 (5 bases). Trimming took 5 bases from V and 8 from J, leaving 18 bases between them. CDR3 length: 14 residues. Germline-derived CDR1 and CDR2 are SGHTA and FQGNSA. CDR3 in DNA: TGTGCCAGCAGCACAGGAGGGTTCCGCGGGGGCTACACCTTC. Translating it yields CASSTGGFRGGYTF.

As DNA, the CDR3 is TGTGCCATCGTCCCGGGACAGGGGAACACTGAAGCTTTCTTT. Its protein is CAIVPGQGNTEAFF. The chain employs TRBV10-3 and TRBJ1-1; the match to TRBD1 covers 9 bases. Trimming cost V 8 bases and J 1 base; bases outside gene matches: 5. This CDR3 has 14 amino acids. Germline assignment: CDR1 ENHRY and CDR2 SYGVKD.

The gene calls are TRBV28 and TRBJ2-6, with TRBD1 identical over 7 bases. The CDR3 is made up of 17 amino acids. The V segment lost 6 bases and the J segment 1 base; nucleotides outside the gene matches: 9. Germline lookup yields CDR1 MDHEN and CDR2 SYDVKM. The CDR3 is CASSQPQGLSGANVLTF. CDR3 nucleotide sequence: TGTGCCAGCAGCCAACCACAGGGGTTATCTGGGGCCAACGTCCTGACTTTC.

The rearrangement joins TRBV10-3 to TRBJ2-7, with a weak D call TRBD2 (7 bases). The CDR3 has 14 residues. The V end lost 8 bases, the J end lost 6 bases, and 20 bases lay between the germline ends. The germline V gene has CDR1 ENHRY and CDR2 SYGVKD. The CDR3 reads CAIRGGGASSEQYF. The CDR3 DNA follows: TGTGCCATCCGGGGAGGGGGGGCTTCAAGCGAGCAGTACTTC.

V gene TRBV9 combines with J gene TRBJ2-7; TRBD1 aligns across 7 bases. CDR1 is SGDLS, CDR2 YYNGEE, per germline. This CDR3 is 15 amino acids long. The J segment lost 2 bases and the V segment lost 4 bases, leaving 9 bases of the junction unmatched. The CDR3 bases are TGTGCCAGCAGCCTAGGGGGCAGGGGCACCTACGAGCAGTACTTC. It is translated as CASSLGGRGTYEQYF.

V usage is TRBV27 and J usage is TRBJ2-1, with a tentative D call TRBD2 (9 bases). The CDR3 extends over 20 amino acids. Germline CDR1 is MNHEY and CDR2 is SMNVEV (reference sequence). V was pared by 6 bases and J by 8 bases, with 35 bases between. DNA of the CDR3: TGTGCCAGCAGCCCCCCAGGGGGCGGTAGCGGGAGTAAATTGAGGGATGAGCAGTTCTTC. It translates to CASSPPGGGSGSKLRDEQFF.

The V and J genes are TRBV5-1 and TRBJ2-2; D is unresolved. Per germline, CDR1 SGHRS and CDR2 YFSETQ. V was trimmed by 0 bases and J by 6 bases, leaving 12 bases between them. The CDR3 is made up of 15 amino acids. CDR3 in DNA: TGCGCCAGCAGCTTGGAAACCGCCGAGGCCGGGGAGCTGTTTTTT. Protein product: CASSLETAEAGELFF.

The chain combines TRBV19 with TRBJ2-5, with 7 nucleotides matching TRBD1. Losses at the gene ends were 4 bases for V and 5 bases for J; bases not matched to a gene: 4. The V gene's germline CDR1 is LNHDA and CDR2 SQIVND (reference sequence). This CDR3 comprises 13 residues. CDR3 nucleotides: TGTGCCAGTAGTAAAGGGGGCGGTGAGACCCAGTACTTC. This sequence encodes CASSKGGGETQYF.

Notes on this clone: At the DNA level, this CDR3 is encoded by other sequences in the same sample as well. J is TRBJ2-1 and V is TRBV5-1; TRBD2 matches at 10 bases. This CDR3 spans 13 amino acids. J lost 3 bases, V lost 7 bases, and 1 base had no gene match. From germline, CDR1 is SGHRS and CDR2 YFSETQ. This CDR3 is CASRTSGYNEQFF. The CDR3 DNA follows: TGCGCCAGCCGGACTAGCGGCTACAATGAGCAGTTCTTC. Together with reference TRBV5-1 and TRBJ2-1, the CDR3 gives the full variable domain: KAGVTQTPRYLIKTRGQQVTLSCSPISGHRSVSWYQQTPGQGLQFLFEYFSETQRNKGNFPGRFSGRQFSNSRSEMNVSTLELGDSALYLCASRTSGYNEQFFGPGTRLTVL.

The chain has TRBV6-2 or TRBV6-3 and TRBJ2-4, with D perhaps TRBD2 (5 bases). The V gene lost 4 bases and the J gene lost 9 bases, with 13 bases spanning the gap. CDR1 is MNHEY, CDR2 SVGEGT, per germline. The CDR3 sequence is 13 residues long. Here the CDR3 DNA reads TGTGCCAGCAGTTTCTCTCTGAGCGGCATTCAGTACTTC. Translating it yields CASSFSLSGIQYF.

This clone came up once. The genes are TRBV7-3 and TRBJ2-1, with TRBD2 matching 9 bases. This CDR3 is built from 14 residues. V lost 3 bases, J lost 9 bases, and 6 bases stayed unmatched. In germline, CDR1 is SGHTA, CDR2 FQGTGA. The CDR3 here is CASSFGTSSIEQFF. The CDR3 coding sequence is TGTGCCAGCAGCTTTGGGACTAGCTCGATTGAGCAGTTCTTC. Based on the CDR3 plus reference TRBV7-3 and TRBJ2-1, the full variable domain is GAGVSQTPSNKVTEKGKYVELRCDPISGHTALYWYRQSLGQGPEFLIYFQGTGAADDSGLPNDRFFAVRPEGSVSTLKIQRTERGDSAVYLCASSFGTSSIEQFFGPGTRLTVL.

The V and J genes are TRBV5-5 and TRBJ2-7; D possibly corresponds to TRBD2 (5 bases). This CDR3 has 15 residues. Trimming took 0 bases from V and 3 from J, leaving 13 bases between them. Germline V gene data show CDR1 as SGHKS and CDR2 as YYEKEE (reference sequence). In DNA form, the CDR3 reads TGTGCCAGCAGCTTGGAACTAGATCCCAGCTACGAGCAGTACTTC. It is translated as CASSLELDPSYEQYF.

Notes on this clone: The junction shows a germline mismatch at one end, possibly a read error. This rearrangement joins TRBV19 to TRBJ2-7; 8 bases map to TRBD2. Germline CDR1 LNHDA, CDR2 SQIVND (reference sequence). CDR3 length: 16 amino acids. CDR3 bases: TGTGCCAGTAGTGTAGAAGGAGGCACTAGCGGCTACGAGCAGTACTTC. Translation gives CASSVEGGTSGYEQYF.

The chain carries TRBV24-1 and TRBJ2-7; D possibly corresponds to TRBD1 (6 bases). The CDR3 runs 15 residues. Germline V gene lookup returns CDR1 KGHDR and CDR2 SFDVKD. The V end was cut by 8 bases, the J end by 5 bases, with 21 bases between. The CDR3 nucleotides are TGTGCCACCACCTCCCCCACCAGGGGTTATCACGAGCAGTACTTC. The encoded protein is CATTSPTRGYHEQYF.

The CDR3 spells CASSLAASNEKLFF. The CDR3 nucleotides read TGTGCCAGCAGTTTAGCGGCCTCTAATGAAAAACTGTTTTTT. This chain joins TRBV28 and TRBJ1-4; D not resolved. The CDR3 spans 14 residues. Per the germline V gene, CDR1 is MDHEN and CDR2 is SYDVKM. V dropped 2 bases and J dropped 3 bases, with 7 bases sitting between them.

The chain is built from TRBV29-1 and TRBJ2-7; 9 nucleotides line up with TRBD2. Germline V CDR1 and CDR2: SQVTM, ANQGSEA. V dropped 6 bases and J dropped 2; count of bases not matched to a gene: 11. The CDR3 has 15 amino acids. The CDR3 spells CSVEGLAGNTYEQYF. The CDR3 coding sequence is TGCAGCGTCGAGGGGCTAGCGGGGAATACCTACGAGCAGTACTTC.